This T cell receptor (beta chain) was identified in a study of early T cells in non-severe SARS-CoV-2 infection (dated by TCRdb to the early 2020s). For the study in its entirety: Because TCR sequencing was done on bulk RNA from unsorted whole blood, the alpha and beta chains could not be paired. Overall study outcomes, separate from this receptor: VDJdb matching was skewed toward anti-spike CD8 responses, so virus-specific expansions were likely underestimated and private and CD4 specificities were missed.

Library method: 5' RACE. The sample was run on a NextSeq 500. In the TCR library protocol, unique molecular identifiers were attached to individual cDNA molecules to correct for PCR bias and sequencing error. TCR alpha and beta chains were both sequenced, and the abundances of alpha and beta sequences in each sample were closely correlated with each other. The paper's processing steps were these. V gene, J gene and CDR3 annotation of TCR sequences was performed with Decombinator V4. Expanded TCRs were defined as changing significantly between any two time points under a Poisson model with p below 0.0001. TCR abundances were normalised to the total number of TCRs sequenced in each sample and reported as counts per million. TRAV1-2 paired with TRAJ12, TRAJ20 or TRAJ33 defined MAIT TCRs, while TRAV10 paired with TRAJ18 defined iNKT TCRs. VDJdb, accessed 1 November 2021, was searched for CMV, EBV and SARS-CoV-2 annotated TCRs, with TCRs annotated for multiple antigens excluded. The public reads were quality trimmed at Q25 with fastp and then assembled into clones with MiXCR by TCRdb, keeping productive beta chains. Rows with a matching CDR3 protein are joined into one entry that keeps the most common DNA and genes. TCRdb's processing, not the study's, gives the V and J calls here. Present in this sample are 86,000 or so distinct CDR3 sequences, over 11% of which were seen just once. The top ten hold 3% to 3.5% of the sample.

This clonotype was observed at least ten times. Its antigen is unknown. Within one base of it there is no much larger clone, and no base qualities were kept. Set within a cohort of healthcare workers in London, UK, this nested case-control study involved weekly PCR testing of nasopharyngeal swabs along with blood sampling. Healthcare workers were recruited between 23 and 31 March 2020, during the week of the UK lockdown, and were followed weekly for up to about 15 weeks. Sequences SQVTM (CDR1) and ANQGSEA (CDR2) are obtained from the germline V gene. Inclusive of the bounding cysteine and phenylalanine, the CDR3 is 13 residues long. This entry keeps only the CDR3 DNA: 39 bases, framed from base 1. V loses 4 bases of germline sequence and J loses 2 bases, and the interval between the two ends is 9 bases.

The chain links TRBV29-1 with TRBJ1-5, and TRBD1 may be the D gene, going by 6 matching bases. This TCR derives from an adult who was a healthcare worker with PCR-confirmed SARS-CoV-2 infection or an uninfected control (not recorded which). The sequencing input was whole blood. The nucleotides read TGCAGCGTTGGGGCAGGGGGCAATCAGCCCCAGCATTTT. Its coded protein is CSVGAGGNQPQHF.